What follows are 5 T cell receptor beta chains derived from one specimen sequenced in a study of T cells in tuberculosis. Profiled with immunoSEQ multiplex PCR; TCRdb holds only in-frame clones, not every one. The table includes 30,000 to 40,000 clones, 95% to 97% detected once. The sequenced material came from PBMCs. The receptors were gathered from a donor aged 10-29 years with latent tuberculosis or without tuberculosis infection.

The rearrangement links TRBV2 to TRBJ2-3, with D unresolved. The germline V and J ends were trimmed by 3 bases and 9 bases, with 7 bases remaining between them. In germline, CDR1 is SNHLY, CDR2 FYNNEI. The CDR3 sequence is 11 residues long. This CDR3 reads CASSERATQYF. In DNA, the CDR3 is TGTGCCAGCAGTGAGCGAGCAACGCAGTATTTT.

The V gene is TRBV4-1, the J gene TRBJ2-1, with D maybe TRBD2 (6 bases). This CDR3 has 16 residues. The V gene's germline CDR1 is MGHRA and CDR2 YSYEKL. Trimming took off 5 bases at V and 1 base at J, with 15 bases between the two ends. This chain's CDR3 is CASSSRDSLSYNEQFF. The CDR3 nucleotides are TGCGCCAGCAGCAGTAGGGACTCGTTGTCCTACAATGAGCAGTTCTTC.

CDR3 nucleotide sequence: TGTGCCTCTTCACCGGGACACCCCTACGAGCAGTACTTC. It yields the protein CASSPGHPYEQYF. The chain couples TRBV11-2 to TRBJ2-7; possible D gene TRBD1, 6 bases. Germline CDR1 and CDR2: SGHAT and FQNNGV. V was trimmed by 11 bases and J by 2 bases, leaving 16 bases between them. This CDR3 is built from 13 residues.

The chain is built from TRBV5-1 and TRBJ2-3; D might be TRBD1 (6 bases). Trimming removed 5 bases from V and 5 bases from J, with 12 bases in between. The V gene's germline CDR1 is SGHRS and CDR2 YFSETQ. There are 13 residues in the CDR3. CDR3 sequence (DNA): TGCGCCAGCAGTAATCAGGGGCAAGATACGCAGTATTTT. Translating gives CASSNQGQDTQYF.

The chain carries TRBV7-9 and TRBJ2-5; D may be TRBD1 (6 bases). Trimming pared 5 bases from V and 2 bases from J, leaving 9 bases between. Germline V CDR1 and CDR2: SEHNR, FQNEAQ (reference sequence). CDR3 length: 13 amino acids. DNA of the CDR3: TGTGCCAGCAGCCGAGGACAGCAAGAGACCCAGTACTTC. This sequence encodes CASSRGQQETQYF.